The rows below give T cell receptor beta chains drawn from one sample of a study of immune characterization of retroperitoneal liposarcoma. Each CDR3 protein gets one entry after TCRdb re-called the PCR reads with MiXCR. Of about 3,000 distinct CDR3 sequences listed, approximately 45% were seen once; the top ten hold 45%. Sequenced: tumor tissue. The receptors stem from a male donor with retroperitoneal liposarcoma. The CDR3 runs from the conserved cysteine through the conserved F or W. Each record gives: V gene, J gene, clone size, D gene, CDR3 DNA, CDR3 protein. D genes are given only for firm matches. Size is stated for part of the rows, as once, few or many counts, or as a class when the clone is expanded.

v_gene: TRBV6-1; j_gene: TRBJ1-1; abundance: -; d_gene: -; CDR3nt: TGTGCCAGCAAGAGTGTGGTGAACACTGAAGCTTTCTTT; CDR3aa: CASKSVVNTEAFF
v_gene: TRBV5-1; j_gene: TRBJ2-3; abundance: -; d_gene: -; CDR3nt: TGCGCCAGCAGGATTAGCGGAGGCACAGATACGCAGTATTTT; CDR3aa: CASRISGGTDTQYF
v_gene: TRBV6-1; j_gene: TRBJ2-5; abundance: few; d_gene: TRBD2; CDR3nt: TGTGCCAGCAGCCCCGGGGTAGCGGGATACAATGAGCAGTACTTC; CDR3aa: CASSPGVAGYNEQYF
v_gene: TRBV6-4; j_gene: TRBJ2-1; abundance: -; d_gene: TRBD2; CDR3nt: TGTGCCAGCAGCCCAACTAGCGGTCATTACAATGAGCAGTTCTTC; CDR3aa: CASSPTSGHYNEQFF
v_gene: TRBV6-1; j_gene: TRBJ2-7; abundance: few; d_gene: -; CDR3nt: TGTGCCAGCAGCCCCCGCCAGGGTCTCTACGAGCAGTACTTC; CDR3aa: CASSPRQGLYEQYF
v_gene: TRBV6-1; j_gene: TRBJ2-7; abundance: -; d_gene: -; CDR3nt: TGTGCCAGCAGTGATTGGGGGGATGAGCAGTACTTC; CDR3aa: CASSDWGDEQYF
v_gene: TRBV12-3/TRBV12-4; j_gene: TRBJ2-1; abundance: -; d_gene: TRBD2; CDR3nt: TGTGCCAGCAGCCGGACTAGCTGGGAGCAGTTCTTC; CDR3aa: CASSRTSWEQFF
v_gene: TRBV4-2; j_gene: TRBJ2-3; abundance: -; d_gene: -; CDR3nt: TGTGCCAGCAGCCCCTTCGCGGGGGCCGGGGGAGATACGCAGTATTTT; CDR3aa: CASSPFAGAGGDTQYF
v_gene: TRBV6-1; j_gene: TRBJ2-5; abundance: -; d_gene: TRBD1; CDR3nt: TGTGCCAGCAGTGAACACAGGGGGCGGCAAGAGACCCAGTACTTC; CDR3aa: CASSEHRGRQETQYF
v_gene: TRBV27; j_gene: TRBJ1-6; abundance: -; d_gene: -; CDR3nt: TGTGCCAGCAGTCCAACCACGACCTTGGATTCACCCCTCCACTTT; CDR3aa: CASSPTTTLDSPLHF
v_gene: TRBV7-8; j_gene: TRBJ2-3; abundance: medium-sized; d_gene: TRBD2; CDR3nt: TGTGCCAGCAGCCCGAGGACTAGCGGGCTCACAGATACGCAGTATTTT; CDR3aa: CASSPRTSGLTDTQYF
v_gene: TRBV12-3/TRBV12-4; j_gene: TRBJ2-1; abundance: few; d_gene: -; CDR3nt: TGTGCCAGCAGTTTTCTCAATGAGCAGTTCTTC; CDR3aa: CASSFLNEQFF
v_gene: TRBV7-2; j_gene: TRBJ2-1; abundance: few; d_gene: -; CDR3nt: TGTGCCAGCAGCTTAGTTTTAGACAGAGGACAAGAGACCCAGTTCTTC; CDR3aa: CASSLVLDRGQETQFF
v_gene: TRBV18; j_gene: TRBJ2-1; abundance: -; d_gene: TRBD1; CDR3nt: TGTGCCAGCTCAAACTCCGGGACAGGGCATCGGAATGAGCAGTTCTTC; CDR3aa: CASSNSGTGHRNEQFF
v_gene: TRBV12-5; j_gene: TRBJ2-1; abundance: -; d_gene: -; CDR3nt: TGTGCTAGTGGTCTCTTTCTGAGGAACAATGAGCAGTTCTTC; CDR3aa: CASGLFLRNNEQFF
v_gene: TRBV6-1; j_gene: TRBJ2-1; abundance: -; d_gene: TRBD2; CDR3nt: TGTGCCAGCAGGGAAACAGCGGGAGCGCGGAAGACCCAGTTCTTC; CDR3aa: CASRETAGARKTQFF
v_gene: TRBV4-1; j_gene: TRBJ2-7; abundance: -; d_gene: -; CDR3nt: TGCGCCAGCAGCCAAGAGGCCGGAAGGCCTGAGCAGTACTTC; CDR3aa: CASSQEAGRPEQYF
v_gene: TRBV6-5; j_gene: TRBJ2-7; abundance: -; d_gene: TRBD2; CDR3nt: TGTGCCAGCAGTTTAACCGGGACTAGCGGGGGGATCTCCTACGAGCAGTACTTC; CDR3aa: CASSLTGTSGGISYEQYF
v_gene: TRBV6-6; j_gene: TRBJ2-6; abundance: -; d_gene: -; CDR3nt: TGTGCCAGCAGTTACCTTCAGGGCTCTGGGGCCAACGTCCTGACTTTC; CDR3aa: CASSYLQGSGANVLTF
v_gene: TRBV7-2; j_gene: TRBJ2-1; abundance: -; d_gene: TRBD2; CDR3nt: TGTGCCAGCAGCTTCAGGGGACTAGCGGTCCATGAGCAGTTCTTC; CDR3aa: CASSFRGLAVHEQFF
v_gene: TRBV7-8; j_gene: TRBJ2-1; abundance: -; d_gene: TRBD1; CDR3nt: TGTGCCAGCAGCTCCCTCGCCGACAGGGCCTACGAGCAGTTCTTC; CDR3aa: CASSSLADRAYEQFF
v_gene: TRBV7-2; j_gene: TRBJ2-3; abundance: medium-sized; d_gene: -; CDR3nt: TGTGCCAGCAGCACCGACAGGATTAGCACAGATACGCAGTATTTT; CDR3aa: CASSTDRISTDTQYF
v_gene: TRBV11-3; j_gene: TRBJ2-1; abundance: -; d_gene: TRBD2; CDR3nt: TGTGCCAGCAGCCCCGTAAGCGGGGGGGCTGTCAATGAGCAGTTCTTC; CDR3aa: CASSPVSGGAVNEQFF
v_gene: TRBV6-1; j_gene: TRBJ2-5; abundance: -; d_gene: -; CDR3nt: TGTGCCAGCAGTGAAGCCGTTCCTGAGGTCCAGTACTTC; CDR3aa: CASSEAVPEVQYF
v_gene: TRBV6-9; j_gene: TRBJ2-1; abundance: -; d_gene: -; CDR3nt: TGTGCCAGCAGAGTCGTGGGAAGCTCCTACAATGAGCAGTTCTTC; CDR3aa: CASRVVGSSYNEQFF
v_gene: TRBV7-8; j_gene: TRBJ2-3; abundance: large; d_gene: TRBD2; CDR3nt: TGTGCCAGCAGCTCGGGACTAGCGGGGGGGCGGACAGATACGCAGTATTTT; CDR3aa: CASSSGLAGGRTDTQYF
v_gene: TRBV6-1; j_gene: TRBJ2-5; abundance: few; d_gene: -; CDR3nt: TGTGCCAGCAGTGGCAGTCAAGAGACCCAGTACTTC; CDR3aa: CASSGSQETQYF
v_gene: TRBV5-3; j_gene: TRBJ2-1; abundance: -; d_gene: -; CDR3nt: TGTGCCAGCAGCTTGGCGGGACCTATAAACAATGAGCAGTTCTTC; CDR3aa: CASSLAGPINNEQFF
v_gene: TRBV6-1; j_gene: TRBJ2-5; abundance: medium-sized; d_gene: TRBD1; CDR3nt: TGTGCCAGCAGTTCCGGACAGGGGCAAGAGACCCAGTACTTC; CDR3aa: CASSSGQGQETQYF
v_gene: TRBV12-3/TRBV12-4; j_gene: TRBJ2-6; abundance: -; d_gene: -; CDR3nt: TGTGCCAGCAGTTTGGGGGCCTCTGGGGCCAACGTCCTGACTTTC; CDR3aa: CASSLGASGANVLTF
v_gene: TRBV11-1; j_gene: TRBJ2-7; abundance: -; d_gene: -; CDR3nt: TGTGCCAGCAGCTTAGCGCTAGAAAGCTCCTACGAGCAGTACTTC; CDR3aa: CASSLALESSYEQYF
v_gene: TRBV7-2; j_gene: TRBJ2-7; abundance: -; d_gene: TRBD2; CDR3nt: TGTGCCAGCAGCTTACTAGCGGGGGCCTACGAGCAGTACTTC; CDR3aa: CASSLLAGAYEQYF
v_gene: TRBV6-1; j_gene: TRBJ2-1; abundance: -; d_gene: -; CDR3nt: TGTGCCAGCAGTGAAGCGACAGGCGACTCCTACGAGCAGTTCTTC; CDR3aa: CASSEATGDSYEQFF
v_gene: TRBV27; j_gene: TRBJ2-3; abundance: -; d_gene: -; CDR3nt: TGTGCCAGCAGTCAGATGCCTAGCACAGATACGCAGTATTTT; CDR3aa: CASSQMPSTDTQYF
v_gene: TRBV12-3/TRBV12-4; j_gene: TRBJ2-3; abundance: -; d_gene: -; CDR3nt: TGTGCCAGCAGTCCTGTGTTTGAGACAGATACGCAGTATTTT; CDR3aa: CASSPVFETDTQYF
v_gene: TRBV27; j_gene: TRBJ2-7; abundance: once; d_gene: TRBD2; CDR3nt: TGTGCCAGCAGTTTAGTAGCGGGTGCAATATACAATGAGCAGTACTTC; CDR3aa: CASSLVAGAIYNEQYF
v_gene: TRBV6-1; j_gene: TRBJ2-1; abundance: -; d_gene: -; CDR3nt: TGTGCCAGCAGTGAAGCGGTAGGTAGGCAGTTCTTC; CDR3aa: CASSEAVGRQFF
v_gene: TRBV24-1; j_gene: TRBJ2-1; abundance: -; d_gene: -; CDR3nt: TGTGCCACCAGTGACGGGACGGTCTACAATGAGCAGTTCTTC; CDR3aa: CATSDGTVYNEQFF
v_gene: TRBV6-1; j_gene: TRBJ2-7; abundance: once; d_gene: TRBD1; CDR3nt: TGTGCCAGCAGTTACAGGGGACCAAGCCCGTACGAGCAGTACTTC; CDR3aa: CASSYRGPSPYEQYF
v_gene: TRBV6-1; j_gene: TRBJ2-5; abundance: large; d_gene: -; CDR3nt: TGTGCCAGCAGCCCAGCGACAGGAGAGGGAGAGGAGACCCAGTACTTC; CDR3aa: CASSPATGEGEETQYF
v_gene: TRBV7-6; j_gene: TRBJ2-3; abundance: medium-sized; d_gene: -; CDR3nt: TGTGCCAGCAGCCGACTAGGGGGCACAGATACGCAGTATTTT; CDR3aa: CASSRLGGTDTQYF
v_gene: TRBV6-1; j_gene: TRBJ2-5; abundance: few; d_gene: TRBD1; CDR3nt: TGTGCCAGCAGCCTTGGAACAGGGGGCTTTGGGGAGACCCAGTACTTC; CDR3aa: CASSLGTGGFGETQYF
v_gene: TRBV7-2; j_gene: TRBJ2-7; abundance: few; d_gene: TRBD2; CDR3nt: TGTGCCAGCAGCTTAGCCGGCGGGAGCTACGAGCAGTACTTC; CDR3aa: CASSLAGGSYEQYF
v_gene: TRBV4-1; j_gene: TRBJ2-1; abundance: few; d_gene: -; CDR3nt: TGCGCCAGCAGCCAAGAAGGAGCCCAGACGCGGGAGCAGTTCTTC; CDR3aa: CASSQEGAQTREQFF
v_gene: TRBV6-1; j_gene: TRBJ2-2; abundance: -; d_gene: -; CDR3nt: TGTGCCAGCAGTGAAACCGTAGTGGACACCGGGGAGCTGTTTTTT; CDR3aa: CASSETVVDTGELFF
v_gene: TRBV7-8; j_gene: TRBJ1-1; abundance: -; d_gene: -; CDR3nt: TGTGCCAGCAGCTTGGGGGAGAACACTGAAGCTTTCTTT; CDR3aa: CASSLGENTEAFF
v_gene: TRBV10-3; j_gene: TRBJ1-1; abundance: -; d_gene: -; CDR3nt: TGTGCCATCAGTGAGAACACTGAAGCTTTCTTT; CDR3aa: CAISENTEAFF
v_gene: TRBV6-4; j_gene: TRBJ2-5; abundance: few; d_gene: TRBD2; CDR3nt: TGTGCCAGCAGCGCGGGAGGGGAAAACAATGAGCAGTACTTC; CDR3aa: CASSAGGENNEQYF
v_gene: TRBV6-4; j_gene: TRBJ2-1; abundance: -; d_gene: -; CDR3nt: TGTGCCAGCAGTGACTCAGGTAACTCCTACAATGAGCAGTTCTTC; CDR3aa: CASSDSGNSYNEQFF
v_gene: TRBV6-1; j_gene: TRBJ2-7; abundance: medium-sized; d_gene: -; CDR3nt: TGTGCCAGCAGTGAAGCGGGGGGGGCCTACAATGAGCAGTACTTC; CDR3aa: CASSEAGGAYNEQYF
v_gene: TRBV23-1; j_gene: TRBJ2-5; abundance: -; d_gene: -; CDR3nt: TGCGCCAGCAGTCAGAGAACGGACAGACAAGAGACCCAGTACTTC; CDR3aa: CASSQRTDRQETQYF
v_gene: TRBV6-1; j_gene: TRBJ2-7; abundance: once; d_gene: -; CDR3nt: TGTGCCAGCAGTGAAAATCTCTCCTACGAGCAGTACTTT; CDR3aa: CASSENLSYEQYF
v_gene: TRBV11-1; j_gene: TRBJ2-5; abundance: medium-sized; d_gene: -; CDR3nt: TGTGCCAGCAGCTGGTTGGGGTACCAAGAGACCCAGTACTTC; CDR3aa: CASSWLGYQETQYF
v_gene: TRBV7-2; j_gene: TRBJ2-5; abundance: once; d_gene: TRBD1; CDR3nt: TGTGCCAGCAGCTCACGGACAGGGGAAGAGACCCAGTACTTC; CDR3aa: CASSSRTGEETQYF
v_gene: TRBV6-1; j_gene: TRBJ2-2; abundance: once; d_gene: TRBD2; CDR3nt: TGTGCCAGCAGTGCCCTAGCGGGGGGGCAAAGCGGGGAGCTGTTTTTT; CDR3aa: CASSALAGGQSGELFF
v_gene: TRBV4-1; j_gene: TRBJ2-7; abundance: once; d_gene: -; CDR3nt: TGCGCCAGCAGCCAAGATGCGGCAGCTTATTCCTACGAGCAGTACTTC; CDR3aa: CASSQDAAAYSYEQYF
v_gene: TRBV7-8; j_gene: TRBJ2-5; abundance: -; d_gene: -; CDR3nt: TGTGCCAGCAGCCCAGAGGTTATCAACAGAGGAGAGACCCAGTACTTC; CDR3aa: CASSPEVINRGETQYF
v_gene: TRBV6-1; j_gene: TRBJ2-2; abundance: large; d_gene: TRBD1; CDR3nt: TGTGCCAGCAGCTCGGACGCCGGGACAGCGAACACCGGGGAGCTGTTTTTT; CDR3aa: CASSSDAGTANTGELFF
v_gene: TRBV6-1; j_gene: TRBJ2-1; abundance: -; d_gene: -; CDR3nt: TGTGCCAGCAGGATTACAGGGTGGAATATGTACAATGAGCAGTTCTTC; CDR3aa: CASRITGWNMYNEQFF